Listed below are T cell receptor beta chains from one sample, sequenced in a study of blood T cells in healthy people across ages. TCRdb redid the calling of the 5' RACE reads with MiXCR, one entry per CDR3 protein. Here the sample spans under 2 million distinct CDR3 sequences, roughly 30% being singletons. What was sequenced was blood. These receptors were taken from a woman in her twenties or thirties in good health. The CDR3 runs from the conserved cysteine through the conserved F or W. Fields, in order: J gene, D gene, V gene, clone size, CDR3 DNA, CDR3 protein. D genes are given only for firm matches. The listing skips clone size in some rows; elsewhere it reads once, few, many or a size class.

j_gene: TRBJ2-5
d_gene: .
v_gene: TRBV20-1
abundance: few
CDR3nt: TGCAGTGCAACCAACCAAGAGACCCAGTACTTC
CDR3aa: CSATNQETQYF

j_gene: TRBJ2-1
d_gene: .
v_gene: TRBV20-1
abundance: many
CDR3nt: TGCAGTGCGGAGGAACTCGGGGGATCCTACAATGAGCAGTTCTTC
CDR3aa: CSAEELGGSYNEQFF

j_gene: TRBJ2-1
d_gene: .
v_gene: TRBV5-6
abundance: many
CDR3nt: TGTGCCAGCAGCTGGTCAGGGGTCAATGAGCAGTTCTTC
CDR3aa: CASSWSGVNEQFF

j_gene: TRBJ2-1
d_gene: .
v_gene: TRBV2
abundance: few
CDR3nt: TGTGCCAGCAAGGCGGTCTCCTACAATGAGCAGTTCTTC
CDR3aa: CASKAVSYNEQFF

j_gene: TRBJ2-7
d_gene: .
v_gene: TRBV20-1
abundance: many
CDR3nt: TGCAGTGCTAGCAGGGCGACCTACGAGCAGTACTTC
CDR3aa: CSASRATYEQYF

j_gene: TRBJ2-1
d_gene: TRBD2
v_gene: TRBV4-2
abundance: many
CDR3nt: TGTGCCAGCAGCCAAGTTGGACTAGCGGGAGCCAATGAGCAGTTCTTC
CDR3aa: CASSQVGLAGANEQFF

j_gene: TRBJ1-1
d_gene: .
v_gene: TRBV4-1
abundance: .
CDR3nt: TGCGCCAGCAGCCAACAACGACGGAACACTGAAGCTTTCTTT
CDR3aa: CASSQQRRNTEAFF

j_gene: TRBJ1-6
d_gene: .
v_gene: TRBV20-1
abundance: many
CDR3nt: TGCAGTGCTAGACCACCGAGAGGGCTTAATTCACCCCTCCACTTT
CDR3aa: CSARPPRGLNSPLHF

j_gene: TRBJ2-1
d_gene: TRBD1
v_gene: TRBV12-3/TRBV12-4
abundance: .
CDR3nt: TGTGCCAGCATAAATACAGGGGGTACCTACAATGAGCAGTTCTTC
CDR3aa: CASINTGGTYNEQFF

j_gene: TRBJ2-1
d_gene: TRBD1
v_gene: TRBV12-3/TRBV12-4
abundance: few
CDR3nt: TGTGCCAGCAGTCGTTACAGGGGGGTGCAGTTCTTC
CDR3aa: CASSRYRGVQFF

j_gene: TRBJ1-6
d_gene: TRBD1
v_gene: TRBV13
abundance: .
CDR3nt: TGTGCCAGCAGCCCCATGGGACAGGGGATTTATAATTCACCCCTCCACTTT
CDR3aa: CASSPMGQGIYNSPLHF

j_gene: TRBJ2-3
d_gene: .
v_gene: TRBV10-3
abundance: .
CDR3nt: TGTGCCATCAGTGAAGTGGAGAATACGCAGTATTTT
CDR3aa: CAISEVENTQYF

j_gene: TRBJ1-2
d_gene: .
v_gene: TRBV6-4
abundance: .
CDR3nt: TGTGCCGGCAGTGACTCTGGGGGGAACTGGGGCTACACCTTC
CDR3aa: CAGSDSGGNWGYTF

j_gene: TRBJ1-4
d_gene: .
v_gene: TRBV5-1
abundance: many
CDR3nt: TGCGCCAGCAGCCCTGGGGTCAGCACGACTAATGAAAAACTGTTTTTT
CDR3aa: CASSPGVSTTNEKLFF

j_gene: TRBJ2-1
d_gene: TRBD1
v_gene: TRBV5-1
abundance: .
CDR3nt: TGCGCCAGCAGCCCGGGACAGGGTGGGGCCAATGAGCAGTTCTTC
CDR3aa: CASSPGQGGANEQFF

j_gene: TRBJ2-7
d_gene: TRBD1
v_gene: TRBV7-9
abundance: .
CDR3nt: TGTGCCAGCAGCTTCCAGGGGGAAGGAGTCTACGAGCAGTACTTC
CDR3aa: CASSFQGEGVYEQYF

j_gene: TRBJ1-6
d_gene: .
v_gene: TRBV5-8
abundance: few
CDR3nt: TGTGCCAGCAGCTCGAACGGCCCAAGATCACCCCTCCACTTT
CDR3aa: CASSSNGPRSPLHF

j_gene: TRBJ2-7
d_gene: .
v_gene: TRBV20-1
abundance: few
CDR3nt: TGCAGTGCTAGAGATCTCCCACGGGCCCCCTACGAGCAGTACTTC
CDR3aa: CSARDLPRAPYEQYF

j_gene: TRBJ2-1
d_gene: TRBD2
v_gene: TRBV29-1
abundance: many
CDR3nt: TGCAGCGCCCCCGGAGGAACAGCGGGGTCTCGGAATGAGCAGTTCTTC
CDR3aa: CSAPGGTAGSRNEQFF

j_gene: TRBJ1-1
d_gene: .
v_gene: TRBV28
abundance: .
CDR3nt: TGTGCCAGCAGTATACCCCGGGGGAGGAACACTGAAGCTTTCTTT
CDR3aa: CASSIPRGRNTEAFF

j_gene: TRBJ2-1
d_gene: TRBD2
v_gene: TRBV20-1
abundance: .
CDR3nt: TGCAGTGCTAGGGGTGGGGGGGGGTTCAATGAGCAGTTCTTC
CDR3aa: CSARGGGGFNEQFF

j_gene: TRBJ2-3
d_gene: .
v_gene: TRBV18
abundance: few
CDR3nt: TGTGCCAGCTCACCAGGGCGGGCAAGCACAGATACGCAGTATTTT
CDR3aa: CASSPGRASTDTQYF

j_gene: TRBJ2-7
d_gene: .
v_gene: TRBV5-1
abundance: .
CDR3nt: TGCGCCAGCAGCTTGAGGGGCGGGACAGACTACGAGCAGTACTTC
CDR3aa: CASSLRGGTDYEQYF